The clone carrying this T cell receptor (beta chain) was recorded at least ten times. A junction boundary mismatches the germline segment, possibly from a read error. The germline V gene encodes CDR1 MNHEY and CDR2 SVGAGI. This CDR3 spans 14 amino acids. The library had UMIs added by 3' ligation of an oligonucleotide to TCR cDNA. Four PCR rounds used nested alpha and beta constant region primers plus the SP2 primer. Reverse transcription of blood and skin TCR RNA was primed at alpha and beta constant regions. TCRdb independently ran MiXCR on the 5' RACE reads; one entry per CDR3 protein. The table includes some 60,000 distinct CDR3 sequences, 6% to 8.5% detected once. The data were obtained in a study of naive and memory T cell subsets.

The V and J genes are TRBV6-5 and TRBJ1-2, with D uncertain. The sequence came from a female donor in good health. The CDR3, as DNA: TGTGCCAGCAGTGACTCCCGCAGCCGCTATGGCTACACCTTC. Translating it yields CASSDSRSRYGYTF.